This T cell receptor (beta chain) comes out of a study of human T cells and chemical hapten exposure (dated by TCRdb to the early 2020s). Turning to the overall study: For sensitization, 2% DPC in acetone was applied to a roughly 2 cm by roughly 2 cm area of upper inner arm skin. Throughout the study period of roughly five months, patients also received therapeutic DPC doses to the scalp every week. Patch testing was done on the upper back using Finn chambers containing 0.01% DPC, and results were scored after 6 days according to International Contact Dermatitis Research Group standards. The patient cohort, mostly female, included alopecia areata with under or over 50% scalp involvement, alopecia totalis and alopecia universalis. The libraries were sequenced as a pool, and the TCR yield per sample differed mostly because of small variations in library volumes within the pool. Peripheral blood TCR repertoire changes were tracked in vivo in alopecia patients during primary and secondary sensitization to the hapten diphenylcyclopropenone (DPC). Patient blood was sampled pre-sensitization (week 0) and at 2, 6 and about 24 weeks after DPC sensitization. Twenty-nine alopecia patients provided blood for TCR sequencing at one to four time points (pre-sensitization, 2, 6 and 24 weeks).

This specimen's time point label, interpreted: pre-sensitization, week 0. The treatment or condition tag for this specimen amounts to: therapeutic diphenylcyclopropenone sensitization with weekly scalp DPC. At every patch-test visit, the blood draw took place before the patch test was put on. Patients were eligible if aged 18 to 70, diagnosed with alopecia and judged suitable for DPC therapy, and pregnant patients were excluded. Total RNA was isolated from unfractionated whole blood collected in Tempus Blood RNA tubes. Comment on this clonotype: The antigen this receptor binds is unknown. Per-nucleotide qualities are absent, and no much larger clonotype sits a single base away.

Results the study describes overall, beyond this receptor: After repeated subsampling, the strength of the expansion versus patch-test correlation and the threshold at which it became significant changed. Patch test score correlated positively with the number of PT1 expanded TCRs, reaching significance at thresholds 8, 16 and 32 but not at 4. DPC sensitization did not change how many TCRs were above 1 in 1000 frequency, and no evidence was found of alterations in global repertoire structure. Expanded TCRs formed significantly more large CDR3 similarity clusters than pre-sensitization or healthy control sets, consistent with antigen-driven responses. Because every patient had alopecia, a presumed autoimmune disease, the patients' immune response might differ from that of healthy individuals.

Libraries were prepared through RACE. The sequencer was a NextSeq 500. During library preparation, unique molecular identifiers were attached to individual cDNA molecules so that TCRs could be counted quantitatively and reproducibly. Each blood RNA sample was used to sequence both TCR alpha and TCR beta chains. Under the source paper's analysis protocol: Samples had a median of approximately 96,000 TCRs, with a range from roughly 23,224 to 750,000. The Decombinator software suite was used to annotate the V, J and CDR3 of the TCR reads. For PS versus PT1 abundance plots, all samples were subsampled to the same number of TCRs (28,000). TCRs were defined as expanded if absent before sensitization and observed at least eight times at the 2-week time point. Starting from the raw public reads, TCRdb applied fastp trimming at Q25, assembled clones with MiXCR and retained in-frame beta chains. Each entry merges the rows of one CDR3 protein and shows their most common DNA and genes. The V and J calls come from TCRdb's annotation, not from the publication. In this sample the table shows over 300,000 distinct CDR3 sequences, roughly 5% of which occur a single time. Just over 2.5% of the sample comes from the top ten.

In the germline V gene, CDR1 corresponds to SGHRS and CDR2 to YFSETQ. Deletion took 1 base off V and 0 bases off J, with a span of 9 bases between the germline ends. Including the terminal cysteine and phenylalanine, the CDR3 comprises 15 residues. The CDR3 DNA has 45 bases and is translated from base 1. The receptor chain draws on TRBV5-1 and TRBJ2-3; TRBD1 could be the D gene, as 6 bases match. Source: whole blood, taken in connection with sensitization to the hapten diphenylcyclopropenone (DPC). The origin of this receptor is a woman in her fifties or sixties with alopecia areata. Some clones in this sample may be carry-over from other donors' samples. CDR3 loop: CASSLWGPSTDTQYF. The sequence in DNA is TGCGCCAGCAGCTTGTGGGGGCCTAGCACAGATACGCAGTATTTT.